A single sample is the source of the 19 T cell receptor beta chains below, sequenced in a study of T cell responses to AZD1222 COVID-19 vaccine. Profiling relied on immunoSEQ multiplex PCR, and the TCRdb table lists in-frame clones only, not all of them. The data show under 200,000 clones, around 87% seen once. Material: peripheral blood, obtained on day 0 of MenACWY control vaccination. The source is an adult in good health.

This sequence joins TRBV6-5 and TRBJ2-6, with D uncertain. The germline V and J ends were trimmed by 0 bases and 3 bases, with 6 bases remaining between them. Germline V gene sequence: CDR1 MNHEY, CDR2 SVGAGI. This CDR3 spans 15 amino acids. The CDR3 DNA follows: TGTGCCAGCAGTTACTCGACGGGTGGGGCCAACGTCCTGACTTTC. It encodes CASSYSTGGANVLTF.

This clone was recorded only once. The DNA of the CDR3 is TGTGCCAGCCGCCCGGGTGGGAATGAGCAGTTCTTC. Its protein is CASRPGGNEQFF. V gene TRBV2 combines with J gene TRBJ2-1; D ambiguous. The CDR3 spans 12 residues. V was shortened by 8 bases and J by 7 bases, with 12 bases between the two germline ends. Germline CDR1 is SNHLY and CDR2 is FYNNEI. Supplemented by reference TRBV2 and TRBJ2-1, the full variable domain reads EPEVTQTPSHQVTQMGQEVILRCVPISNHLYFYWYRQILGQKVEFLVSFYNNEISEKSEIFDDQFSVERPDGSNFTLKIRSTKLEDSAMYFCASRPGGNEQFFGPGTRLTVL.

The J gene is TRBJ2-7, the V gene TRBV10-3; 10 nucleotides align to TRBD1. The CDR3 totals 15 residues. V was pared by 2 bases and J by 3 bases, with 4 bases of the junction left unmatched. CDR1 and CDR2 (germline): ENHRY, SYGVKD. The DNA for the CDR3 is TGTGCCATCAGTGAGCCGGGACAGGGGCACTACGAGCAGTACTTC. Encoded protein: CAISEPGQGHYEQYF.

The chain recombines TRBV6-5 with TRBJ2-6, with 7 positions matching TRBD2. V shed 0 bases, J shed 2 bases, and the junction held 1 base outside the gene matches. Germline CDR1 is MNHEY and CDR2 is SVGAGI. The CDR3 length is 16 residues. This chain's CDR3 is CASSYSGGAGANVLTF. Written as DNA, the CDR3 is TGTGCCAGCAGTTACTCTGGGGGGGCTGGGGCCAACGTCCTGACTTTC.

The genes are TRBV2 and TRBJ1-4, with unresolved D. The V gene lost 3 bases and the J gene lost 8 bases, with 4 bases spanning the gap. Germline values: CDR1 SNHLY, CDR2 FYNNEI. CDR3 length: 11 residues. The CDR3 is CASSDEEKLFF. Written as DNA, the CDR3 is TGTGCCAGCAGTGACGAGGAAAAACTGTTTTTT.

This clone has more than one count but fewer than ten. The chain is built from TRBV6-5 and TRBJ2-2; D ambiguous. The CDR3 sequence is 14 residues long. CDR1 MNHEY and CDR2 SVGAGI come from the germline V gene. The chain's CDR3 is CAAVGQTNTGELFF. CDR3 bases: TGTGCTGCGGTCGGTCAAACGAACACCGGGGAGCTGTTTTTT.

The chain is built from TRBV6-2 or TRBV6-3 and TRBJ2-7; D unclear. CDR1 and CDR2 from the germline V gene are MNHEY and SVGEGT. CDR3 size: 12 residues. The ends were cut back, 4 bases at V and 1 base at J, with 5 bases in the middle. The DNA for the CDR3 is TGTGCCAGCAGTTGGGTTTCCTACGAGCAGTACTTC. It translates to CASSWVSYEQYF.

The V call is TRBV6-5, the J call TRBJ2-2; D not resolved. The CDR3 consists of 14 residues. V shed 1 base and J shed 7 bases, with 10 bases lying between them. Germline values: CDR1 MNHEY, CDR2 SVGAGI. In nucleotides, the CDR3 is TGTGCCAGCAGTTACTTATCGATACACGGGGAGCTGTTTTTT. Protein product: CASSYLSIHGELFF.

The chain uses TRBV7-6 and TRBJ2-7, with 7 bases matching TRBD2. Germline V gene sequence: CDR1 SGHVS, CDR2 FNYEAQ. V gave up 5 bases and J gave up 3 bases; unmatched junction bases: 13. There are 16 residues in the CDR3. CDR3 nucleotide sequence: TGTGCCAGCAGCCGAAATAGCGGGCCGGTCATCTACGAGCAGTACTTC. Its translation is CASSRNSGPVIYEQYF.

V is TRBV2 and J is TRBJ1-1, with D perhaps matching TRBD1 (5 bases). CDR3 length equals 11 residues. Trimming pared 5 bases from V and 11 bases from J, leaving 12 bases between. The V gene's germline CDR1 is SNHLY and CDR2 FYNNEI. CDR3 residues: CASSTQGRAFF. The CDR3 bases are TGTGCCAGCAGTACTCAGGGAAGGGCTTTCTTT. The full variable domain, its missing parts supplied by reference TRBV2 and TRBJ1-1, is EPEVTQTPSHQVTQMGQEVILRCVPISNHLYFYWYRQILGQKVEFLVSFYNNEISEKSEIFDDQFSVERPDGSNFTLKIRSTKLEDSAMYFCASSTQGRAFFGQGTRLTVV.

The chain is built from TRBV6-5 and TRBJ1-5, with unresolved D. Germline lookup yields CDR1 MNHEY and CDR2 SVGAGI. The CDR3 has 13 amino acids. Trimming pared 6 bases from V and 4 bases from J, leaving 10 bases between. The CDR3 region has the DNA TGTGCCAGCAGGTACATCCTGAATCAGCCCCAGCATTTT. The encoded protein is CASRYILNQPQHF.

This clone appeared once. The CDR3 bases are TGTGCCAGCTATAGGGGGCTGGCGGGAGTCGGTGAGCAGTTCTTC. This gives the protein CASYRGLAGVGEQFF. The rearrangement joins TRBV6-5 to TRBJ2-1; either TRBD1 or TRBD2 may fit D (7 bases each). The ends were cut back, 8 bases at V and 9 bases at J, with 23 bases in the middle. Germline V gene sequence: CDR1 MNHEY, CDR2 SVGAGI. The CDR3 spans 15 residues.

The chain uses TRBV2 and TRBJ1-3; a possible D gene is TRBD1 (5 bases). The CDR3 contains 16 residues. Trimming took off 4 bases at V and 0 bases at J, with 13 bases between the two ends. The germline gives CDR1 SNHLY, CDR2 FYNNEI. The CDR3 loop reads CASSVGGSISGNTIYF. The CDR3 DNA follows: TGTGCCAGCAGTGTGGGGGGGTCCATCTCTGGAAACACCATATATTTT. Full variable domain (missing parts from reference TRBV2 and TRBJ1-3): EPEVTQTPSHQVTQMGQEVILRCVPISNHLYFYWYRQILGQKVEFLVSFYNNEISEKSEIFDDQFSVERPDGSNFTLKIRSTKLEDSAMYFCASSVGGSISGNTIYFGEGSWLTVV.

The chain couples TRBV28 to TRBJ1-2; the D gene is possibly TRBD1 (6 bases). The CDR3 is made up of 17 amino acids. Per germline, CDR1 MDHEN and CDR2 SYDVKM. The V gene lost 7 bases and the J gene lost 5 bases, with 26 bases spanning the gap. Here the CDR3 reads CASTDTQWTAVPYGYTF. In nucleotides, the CDR3 is TGTGCCAGCACCGACACGCAATGGACAGCAGTCCCGTATGGCTACACCTTC.

CDR3 DNA sequence: TGTGCCTGGAGGTCAGGGAAAGGCTCTGGAAACACCATATATTTT. Its protein product is CAWRSGKGSGNTIYF. The rearrangement links TRBV30 to TRBJ1-3; TRBD1 is a possible D gene (5 bases). V was clipped by 3 bases and J by 0 bases, with 12 bases between them. This CDR3 comprises 15 residues. Germline values: CDR1 GTSNPN, CDR2 SVGIG (reference sequence). Combining the CDR3 with reference TRBV30 and TRBJ1-3 gives the whole variable domain SQTIHQWPATLVQPVGSPLSLECTVEGTSNPNLYWYRQAAGRGLQLLFYSVGIGQISSEVPQNLSASRPQDRQFILSSKKLLLSDSGFYLCAWRSGKGSGNTIYFGEGSWLTVV.

This chain joins TRBV6-2 or TRBV6-3 and TRBJ1-6; tentative D call: TRBD1 (5 bases). The CDR3 is made up of 15 amino acids. Germline CDR1 reads MNHEY; CDR2 reads SVGEGT. V dropped 6 bases and J dropped 10 bases, with 19 bases sitting between them. CDR3 nucleotide sequence: TGTGCCAGCAGCCCCTATGGGGGGTTTTGGTCACCCCTCCACTTT. It codes for CASSPYGGFWSPLHF.

The CDR3: CASSFEATSYNEQFF. The CDR3, as DNA: TGCGCCAGCAGCTTTGAAGCGACCTCCTACAATGAGCAGTTCTTC. The rearrangement links TRBV5-1 to TRBJ2-1; no firm D call. CDR1 is SGHRS and CDR2 is YFSETQ in the germline V gene. The CDR3 runs to 15 residues. V dropped 2 bases and J dropped 0 bases, with 9 bases sitting between them.

The chain carries TRBV19 and TRBJ1-6, with a possible D match to TRBD1 (5 bases). The CDR3 sequence is 13 residues long. Germline loops: CDR1 LNHDA, CDR2 SQIVND (reference sequence). Deletions cut 8 bases from V and 13 bases from J, with 18 bases between. CDR3 loop: CASRDRIMGPLHF. The DNA of the CDR3 is TGTGCCAGTCGGGACCGTATAATGGGGCCCCTCCACTTT.

The genes are TRBV6-6 and TRBJ2-2; D is unresolved. Germline V gives CDR1 MNHNY, CDR2 SVGAGI (reference sequence). The CDR3 is 14 amino acids. V gave up 10 bases and J gave up 3 bases, with 15 bases separating them. The CDR3 nucleotides read TGTGCCATATGGAGCAGGACCCACACCGGGGAGCTGTTTTTT. Translation: CAIWSRTHTGELFF.